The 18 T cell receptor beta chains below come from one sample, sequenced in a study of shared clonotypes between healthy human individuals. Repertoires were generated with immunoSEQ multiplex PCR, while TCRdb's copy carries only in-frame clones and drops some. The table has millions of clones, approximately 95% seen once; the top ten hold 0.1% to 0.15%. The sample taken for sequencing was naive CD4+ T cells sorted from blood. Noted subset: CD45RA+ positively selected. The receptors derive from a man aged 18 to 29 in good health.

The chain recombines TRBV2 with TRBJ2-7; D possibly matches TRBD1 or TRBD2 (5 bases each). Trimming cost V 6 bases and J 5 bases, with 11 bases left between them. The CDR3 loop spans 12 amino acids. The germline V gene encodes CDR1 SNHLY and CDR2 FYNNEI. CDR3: CASRAGTHEQYF. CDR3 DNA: TGTGCCAGCAGAGCAGGGACCCACGAGCAGTACTTC.

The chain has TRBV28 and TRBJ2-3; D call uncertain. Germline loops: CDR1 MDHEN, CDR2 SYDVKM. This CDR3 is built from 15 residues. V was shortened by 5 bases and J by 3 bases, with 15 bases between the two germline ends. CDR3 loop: CASSPIRVPTDTQYF. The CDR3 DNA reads TGTGCCAGCAGTCCCATCCGTGTGCCGACAGATACGCAGTATTTT. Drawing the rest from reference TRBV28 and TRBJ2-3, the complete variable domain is DVKVTQSSRYLVKRTGEKVFLECVQDMDHENMFWYRQDPGLGLRLIYFSYDVKMKEKGDIPEGYSVSREKKERFSLILESASTNQTSMYLCASSPIRVPTDTQYFGPGTRLTVL.

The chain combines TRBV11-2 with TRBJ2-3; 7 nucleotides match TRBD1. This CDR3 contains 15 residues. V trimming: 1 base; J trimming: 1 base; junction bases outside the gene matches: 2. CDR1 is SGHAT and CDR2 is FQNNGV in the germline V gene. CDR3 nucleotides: TGTGCCAGCAGCTTAGCTGACAGGGGCACAGATACGCAGTATTTT. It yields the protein CASSLADRGTDTQYF.

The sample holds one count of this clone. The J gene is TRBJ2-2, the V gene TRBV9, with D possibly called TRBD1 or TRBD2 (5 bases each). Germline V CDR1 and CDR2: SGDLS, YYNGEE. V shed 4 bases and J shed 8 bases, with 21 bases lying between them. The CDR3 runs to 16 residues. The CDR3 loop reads CASSTRTVRGEGELFF. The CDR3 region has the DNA TGTGCCAGCAGCACGCGGACGGTCCGAGGGGAGGGGGAGCTGTTTTTT.

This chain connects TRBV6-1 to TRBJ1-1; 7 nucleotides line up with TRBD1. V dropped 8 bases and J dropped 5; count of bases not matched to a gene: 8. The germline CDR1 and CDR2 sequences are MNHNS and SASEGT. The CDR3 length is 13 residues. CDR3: CASGRRGETEAFF. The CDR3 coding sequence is TGTGCCAGCGGTCGCAGGGGGGAAACTGAAGCTTTCTTT.

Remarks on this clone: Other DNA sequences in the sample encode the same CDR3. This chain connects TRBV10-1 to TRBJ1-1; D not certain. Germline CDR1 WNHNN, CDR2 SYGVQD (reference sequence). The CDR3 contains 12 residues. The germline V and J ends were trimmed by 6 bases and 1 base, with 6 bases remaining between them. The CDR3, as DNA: TGCGCCAGCAGCGGCCCGAACACTGAAGCTTTCTTT. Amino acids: CASSGPNTEAFF.

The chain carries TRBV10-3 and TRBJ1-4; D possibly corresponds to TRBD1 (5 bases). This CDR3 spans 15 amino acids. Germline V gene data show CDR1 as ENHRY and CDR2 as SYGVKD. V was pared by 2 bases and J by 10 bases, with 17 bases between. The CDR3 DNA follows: TGTGCCATCAGTGAGAGGGAAAGCCAGGGCGGAAAACTGTTTTTT. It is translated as CAISERESQGGKLFF.

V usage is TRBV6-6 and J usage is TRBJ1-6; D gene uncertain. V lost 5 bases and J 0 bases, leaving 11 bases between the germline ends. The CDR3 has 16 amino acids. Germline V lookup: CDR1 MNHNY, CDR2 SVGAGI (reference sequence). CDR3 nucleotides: TGTGCCAGCAGTCAGACTGGGAGCTCCTATAATTCACCCCTCCACTTT. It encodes CASSQTGSSYNSPLHF.

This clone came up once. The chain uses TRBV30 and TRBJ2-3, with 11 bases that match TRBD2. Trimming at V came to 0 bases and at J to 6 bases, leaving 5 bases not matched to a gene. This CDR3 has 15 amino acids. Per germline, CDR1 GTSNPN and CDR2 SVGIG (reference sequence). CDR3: CAWSVGASGRDTQYF. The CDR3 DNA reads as TGTGCCTGGAGTGTAGGTGCTAGCGGGAGGGATACGCAGTATTTT.

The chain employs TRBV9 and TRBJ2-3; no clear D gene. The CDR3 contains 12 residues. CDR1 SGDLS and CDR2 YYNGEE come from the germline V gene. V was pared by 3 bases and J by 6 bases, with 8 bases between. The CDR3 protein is CASSARADTQYF. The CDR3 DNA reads TGTGCCAGCAGCGCACGGGCCGATACGCAGTATTTT.

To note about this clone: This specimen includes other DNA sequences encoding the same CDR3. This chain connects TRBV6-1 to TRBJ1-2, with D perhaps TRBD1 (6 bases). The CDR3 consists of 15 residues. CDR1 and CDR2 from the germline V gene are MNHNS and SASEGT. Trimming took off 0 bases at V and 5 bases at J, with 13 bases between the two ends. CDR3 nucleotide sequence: TGTGCCAGCAGTGAAGCTGGCGGGCAGGGGTATGGCTACACCTTC. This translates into CASSEAGGQGYGYTF.

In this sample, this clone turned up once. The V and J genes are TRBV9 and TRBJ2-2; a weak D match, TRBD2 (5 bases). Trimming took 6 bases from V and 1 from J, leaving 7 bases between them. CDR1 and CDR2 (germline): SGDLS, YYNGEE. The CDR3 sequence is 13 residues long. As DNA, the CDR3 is TGTGCCAGCATGGCGGGGAACACCGGGGAGCTGTTTTTT. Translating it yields CASMAGNTGELFF.

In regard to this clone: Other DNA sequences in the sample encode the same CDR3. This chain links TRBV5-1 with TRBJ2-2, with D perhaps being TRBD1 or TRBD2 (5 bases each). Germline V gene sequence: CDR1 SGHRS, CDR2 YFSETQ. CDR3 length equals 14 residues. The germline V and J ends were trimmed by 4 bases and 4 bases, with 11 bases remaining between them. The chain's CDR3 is CASSPGTSTGELFF. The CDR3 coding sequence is TGCGCCAGCAGCCCAGGGACCTCCACCGGGGAGCTGTTTTTT.

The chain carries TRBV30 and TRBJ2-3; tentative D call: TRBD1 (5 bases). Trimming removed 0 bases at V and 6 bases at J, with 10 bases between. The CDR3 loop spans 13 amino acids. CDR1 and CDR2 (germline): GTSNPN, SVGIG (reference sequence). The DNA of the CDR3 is TGTGCCTGGAGTGTAGGGGTTAGGGATACGCAGTATTTT. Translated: CAWSVGVRDTQYF.

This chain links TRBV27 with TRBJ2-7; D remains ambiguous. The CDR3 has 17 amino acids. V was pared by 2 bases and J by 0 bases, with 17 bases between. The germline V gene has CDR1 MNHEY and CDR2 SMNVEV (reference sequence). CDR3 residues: CASSLRRQTLFSYEQYF. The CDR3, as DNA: TGTGCCAGCAGTTTAAGGCGGCAGACACTTTTCTCCTACGAGCAGTACTTC.

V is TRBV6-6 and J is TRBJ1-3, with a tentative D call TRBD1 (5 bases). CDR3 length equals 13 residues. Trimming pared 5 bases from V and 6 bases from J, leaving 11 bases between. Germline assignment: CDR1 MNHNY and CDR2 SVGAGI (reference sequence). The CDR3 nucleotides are TGTGCCAGCAGTGGCAGGGTGGAAAACACCATATATTTT. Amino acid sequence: CASSGRVENTIYF.

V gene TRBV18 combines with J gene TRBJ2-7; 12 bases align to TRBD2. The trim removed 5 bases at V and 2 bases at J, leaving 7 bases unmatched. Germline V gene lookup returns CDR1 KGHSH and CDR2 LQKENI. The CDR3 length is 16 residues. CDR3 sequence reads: CASSKGLAGPAYEQYF. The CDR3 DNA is TGTGCCAGCTCAAAGGGACTAGCGGGTCCAGCCTACGAGCAGTACTTC. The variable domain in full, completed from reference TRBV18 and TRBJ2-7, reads NAGVMQNPRHLVRRRGQEARLRCSPMKGHSHVYWYRQLPEEGLKFMVYLQKENIIDESGMPKERFSAEFPKEGPSILRIQQVVRGDSAAYFCASSKGLAGPAYEQYFGPGTRLTVT.

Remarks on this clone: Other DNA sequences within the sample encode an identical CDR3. The CDR3: CASSFLADTQYF. CDR3 bases: TGCGCCAGCAGCTTCCTCGCAGATACGCAGTATTTT. The V call is TRBV5-1, the J call TRBJ2-3; no clear D. Germline values: CDR1 SGHRS, CDR2 YFSETQ. CDR3 length equals 12 residues. V lost 2 bases and J lost 4, with 5 bases in between. Based on the CDR3 plus reference TRBV5-1 and TRBJ2-3, the full variable domain is KAGVTQTPRYLIKTRGQQVTLSCSPISGHRSVSWYQQTPGQGLQFLFEYFSETQRNKGNFPGRFSGRQFSNSRSEMNVSTLELGDSALYLCASSFLADTQYFGPGTRLTVL.